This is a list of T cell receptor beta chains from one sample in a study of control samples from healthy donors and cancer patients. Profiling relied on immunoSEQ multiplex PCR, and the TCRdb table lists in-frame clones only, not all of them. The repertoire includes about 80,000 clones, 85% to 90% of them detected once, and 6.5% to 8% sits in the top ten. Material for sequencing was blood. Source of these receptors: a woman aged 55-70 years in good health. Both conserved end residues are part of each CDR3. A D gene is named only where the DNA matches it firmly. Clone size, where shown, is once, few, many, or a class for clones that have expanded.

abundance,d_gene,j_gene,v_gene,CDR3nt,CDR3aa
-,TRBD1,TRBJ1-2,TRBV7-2,TGTGCCAGCAGCACCGGCGACAGGGTTAAGGGCTACACCTTC,CASSTGDRVKGYTF
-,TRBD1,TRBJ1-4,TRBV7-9,TGTGCCAGCAGCTTAACAGGGGGCGAAGAAAAACTGTTTTTT,CASSLTGGEEKLFF
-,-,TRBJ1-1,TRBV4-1,TGCGCCAGCAGCCAAGTAGCAGGGTATGCTTTCTTT,CASSQVAGYAFF
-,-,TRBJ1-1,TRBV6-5,TGTGCCAGCAGTCCTCCTGGGGCGAGGAGCACTGAAGCTTTCTTT,CASSPPGARSTEAFF
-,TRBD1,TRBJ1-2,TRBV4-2,TGTGCCAGCAGCTTCAGGGGGAATGGCTACACCTTC,CASSFRGNGYTF
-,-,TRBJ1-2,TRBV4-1,TGCGCCAGCAGCCAGACCGACAGGACTGGATATGGCTACACCTTC,CASSQTDRTGYGYTF
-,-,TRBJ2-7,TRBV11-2,TGTGCCAGCAGCTTAGTAGGGCCCGAGCAGTACTTC,CASSLVGPEQYF
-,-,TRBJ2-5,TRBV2,TGTGCCAGCAGTCCCGGTGGGAGGGGGCGTCGGGAGACCCAGTACTTC,CASSPGGRGRRETQYF
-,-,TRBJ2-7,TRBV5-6,TGTGCCAGCAGCCCCAGGGGGGGTAGATACGAGCAGTACTTC,CASSPRGGRYEQYF
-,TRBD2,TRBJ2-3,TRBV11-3,TGTGCCAGCAGCTCCGGGACTAGCGGGGGTGCAGATACGCAGTATTTT,CASSSGTSGGADTQYF
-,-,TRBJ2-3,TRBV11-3,TGTGCCAGCAGCTTGTCTGCGGGAACTGATACGCAGTATTTT,CASSLSAGTDTQYF
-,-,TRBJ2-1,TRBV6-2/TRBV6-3,TGTGCCAGCAGCTCAACAGGGAGCTCCTACAATGAGCAGTTCTTC,CASSSTGSSYNEQFF
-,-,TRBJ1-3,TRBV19,TGTGCCAGTTCGTTGGGGTCCCTCGGAGGAAACACCATATATTTT,CASSLGSLGGNTIYF
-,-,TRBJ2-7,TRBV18,TGTGCCAGCTCAACCGGACTAACCTCCTACGAGCAGTACTTC,CASSTGLTSYEQYF
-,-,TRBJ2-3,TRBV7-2,TGTGCCAGCAGCTCCAACTTCGTCCCAACAGATACGCAGTATTTT,CASSSNFVPTDTQYF
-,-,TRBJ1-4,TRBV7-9,TGTGCCAGCAGCTTAAGGCAGGGGCCCGCAACTAATGAAAAACTGTTTTTT,CASSLRQGPATNEKLFF
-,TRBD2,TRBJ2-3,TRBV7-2,TGTGCCAGCAGCTTATTTGCGGGGGGGGGCACAGATACGCAGTATTTT,CASSLFAGGGTDTQYF
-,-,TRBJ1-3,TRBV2,TGTGCCTTCAGAGGGGGATCCTCTGGAAACACCATATATTTT,CAFRGGSSGNTIYF
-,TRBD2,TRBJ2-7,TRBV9,TGTGCCAGCAGCTGGACTAGCGCCTCCTACGAGCAGTACTTC,CASSWTSASYEQYF
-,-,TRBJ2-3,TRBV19,TGTGCCAGTAGTATAGTAGGTGGGCTCACAGATACGCAGTATTTT,CASSIVGGLTDTQYF
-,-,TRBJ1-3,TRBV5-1,TGCGCCAGCAGCTTTAAGACTTCCCCAGCGTCCTCTGGAAACACCATATATTTT,CASSFKTSPASSGNTIYF
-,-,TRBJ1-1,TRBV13,TGTGCCAGCTGTGAATTGAGGGGGGGCTGGGCGACTGAAGCTTTCTTT,CASCELRGGWATEAFF
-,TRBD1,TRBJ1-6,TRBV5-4,TGTGCCAGCAGCGCAGCAAGACAGGGAATGTATTCACCCCTCCACTTT,CASSAARQGMYSPLHF
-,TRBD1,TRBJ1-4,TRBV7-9,TGTGCCAGCAGCTTATATCGGGACAGGGGGCTTGAAAAACTGTTTTTT,CASSLYRDRGLEKLFF
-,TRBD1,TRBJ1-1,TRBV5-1,TGCGCCAGCAGCAATACAGGGGGCACTGAAGCTTTCTTT,CASSNTGGTEAFF
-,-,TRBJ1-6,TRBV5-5,TGTGCCAGCAGCTTGGCCGGGGATTCACCCCTCCACTTT,CASSLAGDSPLHF
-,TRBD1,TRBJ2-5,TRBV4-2,TGTGCCAGCAGCCAAGGATGGCAGGGGGCCTTCAGAGAGACCCAGTACTTC,CASSQGWQGAFRETQYF
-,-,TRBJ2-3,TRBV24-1,TGTGCCACCGGGAGGGGGGCGACAGATACGCAGTATTTT,CATGRGATDTQYF
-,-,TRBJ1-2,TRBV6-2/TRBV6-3,TGTGCCAGCAGTTGGGAGGACTATGGCTACACCTTC,CASSWEDYGYTF
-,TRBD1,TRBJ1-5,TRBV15,TGTGCCACCAGCAGAGTACCCGGACAGGCCCAGCCCCAGCATTTT,CATSRVPGQAQPQHF
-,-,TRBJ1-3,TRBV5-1,TGCGCCAGCAGCTTGCAATCGGGTTATACCGGAAACACCATATATTTT,CASSLQSGYTGNTIYF
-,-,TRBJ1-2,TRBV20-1,TGCAGTGCTAGCCAGGCTGGCTACACCTTC,CSASQAGYTF
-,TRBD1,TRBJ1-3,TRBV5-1,TGCGCCAGCAGACCAGACAGGGACTCTGGAAACACCATATATTTT,CASRPDRDSGNTIYF
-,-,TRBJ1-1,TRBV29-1,TGCAGCGTTTTAGTGTACGGGGCCCTAGAAGCTTTCTTT,CSVLVYGALEAFF
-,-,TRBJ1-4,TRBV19,TGTGCCAGTAGTATCGTTGGATCTAATGAAAAACTGTTTTTT,CASSIVGSNEKLFF
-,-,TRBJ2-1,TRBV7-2,TGTGCCAGCAGCCCCGGCTCTCAGGGCAATGAGCAGTTCTTC,CASSPGSQGNEQFF
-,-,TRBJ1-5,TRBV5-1,TGCGCCGGGGAGGGGCAGGGCGGGCAGCCCCAGCATTTT,CAGEGQGGQPQHF
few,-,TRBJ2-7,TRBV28,TGTGCCAGCAGTTCCTTCAAGAAGACAGGGAGGTACGAGCAGTACTTC,CASSSFKKTGRYEQYF
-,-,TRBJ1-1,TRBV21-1,TGTGCCAGCAGCAGGTCAAACGGACGGAAAAAGAACACTGAAGCTTTCTTT,CASSRSNGRKKNTEAFF
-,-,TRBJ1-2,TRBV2,TGTGCCAGCAGGGGAGACAGCTATGGCTACACCTTC,CASRGDSYGYTF
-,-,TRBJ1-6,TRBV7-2,TGTGCCAGCAGCTTACGTCGAGAATCCCTCCACTTT,CASSLRRESLHF
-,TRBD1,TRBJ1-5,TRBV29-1,TGCAGCGTAGGGACAGGGGTTGGTCAGCCCCAGCATTTT,CSVGTGVGQPQHF